Listed below are T cell receptor beta chains from one sample, sequenced in a study of shared clonotypes between healthy human individuals. The repertoire was sequenced with immunoSEQ multiplex PCR; TCRdb's copy has only in-frame clones and lacks some. The table has fewer than 1.4 million clones, around 78% seen once. The sample taken for sequencing was memory CD4+ T cells from PBMCs. These TCRs come from a man younger than 30 in good health. Some clones in this sample may be carry-over from other donors' samples. Both conserved end residues are part of each CDR3. A D gene is named only where the DNA matches it firmly. Expanded clones get a size class; other rows say once, few or many, or leave the size out.

j_gene,v_gene,d_gene,abundance,CDR3nt,CDR3aa
TRBJ1-2,TRBV28,-,-,TGTGCCAGCTTTCCCACGGCATCTAACTATGGCTACACCTTC,CASFPTASNYGYTF
TRBJ1-5,TRBV28,-,-,TGTGCCAGCAGTTTGCCGTCGTTTGGCAATCAGCCCCAGCATTTT,CASSLPSFGNQPQHF
TRBJ2-2,TRBV30,-,-,TGTGCCTGGAGTCCTGACTACCTGAACACCGGGGAGCTGTTTTTT,CAWSPDYLNTGELFF
TRBJ2-2,TRBV10-3,TRBD2,-,TGTGCCATCAGTCCGGGACTAGCGGGGGGCACCGGGGAGCTGTTTTTT,CAISPGLAGGTGELFF
TRBJ1-1,TRBV18,-,once,TGTGCCAGCTCACCAAGAGGGTGGGACGGCTTCATGAACACTGAAGCTTTCTTT,CASSPRGWDGFMNTEAFF
TRBJ2-3,TRBV4-2,TRBD2,-,TGTGCCAGCAGCCAAGATGTAGTAGCGGGACCTAGCACAGATACGCAGTATTTT,CASSQDVVAGPSTDTQYF
TRBJ1-5,TRBV15,TRBD1,many,TGTGCCACCAGCCCCCCCCGGAGGCAGGGGGATCAGCCCCAGCATTTT,CATSPPRRQGDQPQHF
TRBJ2-5,TRBV29-1,TRBD2,-,TGCAGCGCATCGGGACTAGCGGGAGTAGGGGAGACCCAGTACTTC,CSASGLAGVGETQYF
TRBJ1-2,TRBV7-9,-,once,TGTGCCAGCAGCTTAGAGTTCGGGGGGATCTCTGGCTACACCTTC,CASSLEFGGISGYTF
TRBJ2-7,TRBV6-7,-,-,TGTGCCAGCAGTTATTTAACCGGGTCCTCTACCTACGAGCAGTACTTC,CASSYLTGSSTYEQYF
TRBJ2-5,TRBV28,TRBD2,-,TGTGCCAGCAGTTTAGGGGCTAGCGGCCCTCAAGAGACCCAGTACTTC,CASSLGASGPQETQYF
TRBJ2-7,TRBV30,-,many,TGTGCCTGGAAGTATGGCGTGCATTCCTACGAGCAGTACTTC,CAWKYGVHSYEQYF
TRBJ2-7,TRBV7-9,TRBD2,-,TGTGCCAGCAGCGGCACAACTAGCGGGAGAGGTGTGGGATACGAGCAGTACTTC,CASSGTTSGRGVGYEQYF
TRBJ1-2,TRBV28,TRBD1,-,TGTGCCAGCAGACCTTCTCGCGGGAGGCAGGGGGCGCGGGGCTACACCTTC,CASRPSRGRQGARGYTF
TRBJ1-6,TRBV30,-,-,TGTGCCTGGAGTGGAGGGCTTCCCACCCTCCACTTT,CAWSGGLPTLHF
TRBJ1-2,TRBV9,TRBD1,-,TGTGCCAGCAGCGTCCGGGACAGGGGTCATGGCTACACCTTC,CASSVRDRGHGYTF
TRBJ2-7,TRBV28,-,-,TGTGCCAGCAGCCAGGACCGGCCGGGCGAGCAGTACTTC,CASSQDRPGEQYF
TRBJ2-7,TRBV7-6,TRBD2,-,TGTGCCAGCGGGACTAGCCGTTCCTACGAGCAGTACTTC,CASGTSRSYEQYF
TRBJ2-7,TRBV18,-,-,TGTGCCAGCTCCGTCGGGACTCACACCTACGAGCAGTACTTC,CASSVGTHTYEQYF
TRBJ2-7,TRBV2,-,-,TGTGCCAGCAGAGGGTCCACTTACGAGCAGTACTTC,CASRGSTYEQYF
TRBJ1-1,TRBV7-2,-,-,TGTGCCAGCAGCCTCCGACAGGCCACTGAAGCTTTCTTT,CASSLRQATEAFF
TRBJ2-5,TRBV5-1,TRBD2,-,TGCGCCAGCAGCCTCTATTACGCTAGCGGGAGAGAGACCCAGTACTTC,CASSLYYASGRETQYF
TRBJ2-2,TRBV19,-,-,TGTGCCAGTAGTCAATCTATCGTTGGGGCCGGGGAGCTGTTTTTT,CASSQSIVGAGELFF
TRBJ1-2,TRBV18,-,-,TGTGCCAGCTCACCACCGTCGCAGAGTAACTATGGCTACACCTTC,CASSPPSQSNYGYTF
TRBJ2-1,TRBV5-1,TRBD2,-,TGCGCCAGCAGCCCCCTAGCGGGAGTTTCGGGTGAGCAGTTCTTC,CASSPLAGVSGEQFF
TRBJ2-3,TRBV4-1,TRBD2,-,TGCGCCAGCAGCCAAGATCCCGGGACTAGCGGGAGGCAACACACAGATACGCAGTATTTT,CASSQDPGTSGRQHTDTQYF
TRBJ1-2,TRBV7-2,-,few,TGTGCCAGCAGCTTAGGCAGGGTGGGAGGCTACACCTTC,CASSLGRVGGYTF